This entry concerns a single T cell receptor beta chain. The sample originates from a study of control samples from healthy donors and cancer patients. Sequencing used immunoSEQ multiplex PCR; TCRdb keeps in-frame clones, though not all of them. This sample yields roughly 69,000 clones, of which more than 70% are seen a single time; around 2.3% belongs to the top ten. The sequenced sample was PBMCs. The source is a woman aged 45-59 years with head and neck cancer.

Here the CDR3 reads CASSLAGRPGDYGYTF. CDR3 sequence (DNA): TGTGCCAGCAGCTTGGCCGGGCGGCCTGGGGACTATGGCTACACCTTC. J is TRBJ1-2 and V is TRBV5-8; D gene uncertain. V gave up 0 bases and J gave up 3 bases, with 15 bases separating them. In germline, CDR1 is SGHTS, CDR2 YDEGEE. This CDR3 has 16 amino acids.